This section outlines one T cell receptor (beta chain) sequence together with its context. Its antigen is undetermined. Assay: immunoSEQ multiplex PCR; the TCRdb copy retains only in-frame clones and omits some. The sample contains about 160,000 clones, 80% to 90% of which appear only once. The sample is drawn from a study of T cell responses to AZD1222 COVID-19 vaccine. The overall study: Analysis merged second doses at about 4 or about 12 weeks. Whole-study findings and limits: The number of AZD1222 recipients seropositive at baseline was only 5 to 7. Samples come after the peak T cell response, not at day 14. Spike was spanned by vaccine-associated CD4 TCRs, with dominance at 160-218 and 743-854.

Germline CDR1 is MNHEY and CDR2 is SVGAGI. V lost 8 bases, J lost 2 bases, and 6 bases stayed unmatched. This CDR3 is 13 amino acids long. This TCR came from an adult in good health. Here the sequenced sample was peripheral blood, taken on day 0 of AZD1222 vaccination. The chain has TRBV6-5 and TRBJ2-7; TRBD1 matches at 7 bases. This CDR3 is CASLIGQAYEQYF. The CDR3, as DNA: TGTGCCAGCCTTATAGGACAGGCCTACGAGCAGTACTTC.